This T cell receptor beta chain was recovered during a study of blood T cell repertoires in COVID-19. The wider study: Sites across the United States, Italy and Spain contributed samples from acute and convalescent COVID-19. T cells, B-cell-depleted T cells, or PBMCs provided the cDNA or gDNA that served as material.

Authors' methods: Nucleated cell number was recorded as an estimate derived from reference gene primer amplification. Sequencing was performed with immunoSEQ multiplex PCR; in TCRdb, only in-frame clones are kept and a portion is missing. V, J and clone size were drawn from that table, and D and trimming were deduced from the DNA. The table has 95,000 to 150,000 clones, around 83% seen once. The CDR3 loop spans 19 amino acids. Per germline, CDR1 SGHNT and CDR2 YYREEE (reference sequence). V lost 1 base, J lost 3 bases, and 8 bases stayed unmatched. Input material: peripheral blood. The gene calls are TRBV5-4 and TRBJ2-3; 16 bases line up with TRBD2. This TCR was sampled from a man at least 80 years old with active or convalescent COVID-19. In DNA form, the CDR3 reads TGTGCCAGCAGCTTGAGGCCGGGACTAGCGGGGGGGCCTACAGATACGCAGTATTTT. Translation gives CASSLRPGLAGGPTDTQYF.